This T cell receptor (beta chain) was sequenced in a study of OX40 agonist ivuxolimab in advanced cancers. Measured with immunoSEQ multiplex PCR; TCRdb has only the in-frame clones, and not every one. There are some 58,000 clones in the sample; approximately 81% occur only once, and 1.9% lies in the top ten. From germline, CDR1 is PRHDT and CDR2 FYEKMQ (reference sequence). The CDR3 consists of 14 residues. J gave up 7 bases and V 4 bases, and 9 bases lay outside the gene matches. The source of this sequence is an adult with an advanced solid tumor such as melanoma, head and neck, liver or kidney cancer. The chain joins TRBV13 to TRBJ1-1; 7 bases are shared with TRBD1. Specimen: CD4+ or CD8+ T cells sorted from blood, collected in a trial of the OX40 agonist ivuxolimab. The CDR3 bases are TGTGCCAGCAGCTCTCCGGACAGGACAATTGAAGCTTTCTTT. Translating gives CASSSPDRTIEAFF.